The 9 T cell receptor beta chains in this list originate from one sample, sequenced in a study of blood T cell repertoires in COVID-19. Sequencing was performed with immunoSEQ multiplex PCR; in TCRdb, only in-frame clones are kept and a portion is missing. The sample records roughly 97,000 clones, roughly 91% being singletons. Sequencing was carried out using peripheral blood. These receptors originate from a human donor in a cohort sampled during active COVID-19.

CDR3 DNA: TGTGCCAGCAGCTTTCTTGGGGGATTCGGGGGCTCCTACAATGAGCAGTTCTTC. Protein sequence: CASSFLGGFGGSYNEQFF. V and J are TRBV7-2 and TRBJ2-1; weak D call: TRBD2 (6 bases). Trimming shortened V by 3 bases and J by 0 bases, and 18 bases separated the two germline ends. CDR1 and CDR2 (germline): SGHTA, FQGNSA. CDR3 length: 18 residues.

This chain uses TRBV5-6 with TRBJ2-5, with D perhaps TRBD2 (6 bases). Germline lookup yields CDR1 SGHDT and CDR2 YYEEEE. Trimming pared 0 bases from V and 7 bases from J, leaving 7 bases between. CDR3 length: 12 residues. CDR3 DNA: TGTGCCAGCAGCTTGGGGGGAGGGACCCAGTACTTC. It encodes CASSLGGGTQYF.

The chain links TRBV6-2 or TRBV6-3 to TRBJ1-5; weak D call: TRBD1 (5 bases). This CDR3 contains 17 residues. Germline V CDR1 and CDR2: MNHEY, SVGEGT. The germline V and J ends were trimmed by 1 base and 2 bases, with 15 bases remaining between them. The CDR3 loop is CASSYWRGPEGNQPQHF. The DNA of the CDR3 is TGTGCCAGCAGTTACTGGAGGGGCCCCGAGGGCAATCAGCCCCAGCATTTT.

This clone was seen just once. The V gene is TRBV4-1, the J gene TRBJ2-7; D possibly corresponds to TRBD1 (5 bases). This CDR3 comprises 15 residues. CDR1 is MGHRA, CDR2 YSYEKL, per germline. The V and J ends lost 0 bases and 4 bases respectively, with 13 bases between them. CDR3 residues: CASSQEGRGRYEQYF. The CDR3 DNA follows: TGCGCCAGCAGCCAAGAGGGTAGGGGTCGGTACGAGCAGTACTTC.

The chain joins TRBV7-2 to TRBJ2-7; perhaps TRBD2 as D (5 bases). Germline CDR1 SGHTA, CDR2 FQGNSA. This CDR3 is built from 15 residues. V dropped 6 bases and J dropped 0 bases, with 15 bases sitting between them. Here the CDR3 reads CASSVGPTSSYEQYF. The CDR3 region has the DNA TGTGCCAGCAGTGTGGGCCCTACTAGCTCCTACGAGCAGTACTTC. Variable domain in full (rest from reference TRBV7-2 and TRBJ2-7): GAGVSQSPSNKVTEKGKDVELRCDPISGHTALYWYRQSLGQGLEFLIYFQGNSAPDKSGLPSDRFSAERTGGSVSTLTIQRTQQEDSAVYLCASSVGPTSSYEQYFGPGTRLTVT.

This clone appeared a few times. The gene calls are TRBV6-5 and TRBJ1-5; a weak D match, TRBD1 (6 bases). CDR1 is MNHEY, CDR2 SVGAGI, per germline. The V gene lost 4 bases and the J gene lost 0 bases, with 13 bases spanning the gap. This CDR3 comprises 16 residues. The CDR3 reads CASSSAGHYSNQPQHF. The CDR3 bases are TGTGCCAGCAGTTCAGCGGGACACTATAGCAATCAGCCCCAGCATTTT.

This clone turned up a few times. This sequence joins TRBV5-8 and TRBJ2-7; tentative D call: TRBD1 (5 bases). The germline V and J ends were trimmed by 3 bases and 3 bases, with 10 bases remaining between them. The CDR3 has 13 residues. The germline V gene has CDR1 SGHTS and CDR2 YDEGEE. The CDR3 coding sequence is TGTGCCAGCAGCTGGGGCGCGAACTACGAGCAGTACTTC. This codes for CASSWGANYEQYF. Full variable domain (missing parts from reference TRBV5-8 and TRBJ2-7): EAGVTQSPTHLIKTRGQQATLRCSPISGHTSVYWYQQALGLGLQFLLWYDEGEERNRGNFPPRFSGRQFPNYSSELNVNALELEDSALYLCASSWGANYEQYFGPGTRLTVT.

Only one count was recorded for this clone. In DNA form, the CDR3 reads TGTGCCAGCAGCTTAGGTGGGAGGGCATACGAGCAGTACTTC. Protein product: CASSLGGRAYEQYF. The rearrangement links TRBV7-2 to TRBJ2-7, with 7 nucleotides matching TRBD2. CDR3 length: 14 residues. Germline trimming cut 1 base from V and 4 bases from J; bases unmatched to any gene: 4. Germline values: CDR1 SGHTA, CDR2 FQGNSA.

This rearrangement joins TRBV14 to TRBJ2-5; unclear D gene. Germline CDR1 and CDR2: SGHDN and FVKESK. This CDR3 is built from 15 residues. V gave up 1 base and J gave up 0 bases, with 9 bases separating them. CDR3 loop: CASSQGALYQETQYF. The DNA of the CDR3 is TGTGCCAGCAGCCAAGGGGCTCTATACCAAGAGACCCAGTACTTC.